Following are 21 T cell receptor beta chains from one sample sequenced in a study of shared clonotypes between healthy human individuals. The repertoire was sequenced with immunoSEQ multiplex PCR; TCRdb's copy has only in-frame clones and lacks some. The sample includes over 400,000 clones, 90% to 97% of them seen just once. Sequencing used naive CD4+ T cells sorted from blood. Described subset: CD45RA+ positively selected. Receptors originate from a woman in her thirties in good health.

The chain couples TRBV6-6 to TRBJ1-2, with 11 bases fitting TRBD1. The junction had 7 bases not matched to a gene; V was cut back by 2 bases and J by 8 bases. The CDR3 spans 15 residues. Germline loops: CDR1 MNHNY, CDR2 SVGAGI (reference sequence). Here the CDR3 DNA reads TGTGCCAGCAGTTACGGCGGACAGGGGGCAAAAGGCTACACCTTC. It specifies CASSYGGQGAKGYTF.

The chain links TRBV6-5 to TRBJ2-7; D gene unclear. V gave up 3 bases and J gave up 5 bases, with 17 bases separating them. CDR1 MNHEY and CDR2 SVGAGI come from the germline V gene. The CDR3 covers 15 residues. The CDR3 nucleotides are TGTGCCAGCAGTTATCGGGCAACAGCCCATGACGAGCAGTACTTC. It translates to CASSYRATAHDEQYF.

This chain connects TRBV10-2 to TRBJ2-7; 7 bases align to TRBD2. This CDR3 has 13 residues. The trim removed 8 bases at V and 6 bases at J, leaving 10 bases unmatched. Germline-derived CDR1 and CDR2 are WSHSY and SAAADI. CDR3 protein: CASGGVGEGEQYF. The CDR3 region has the DNA TGCGCCAGCGGGGGGGTTGGGGAGGGCGAGCAGTACTTC.

CDR3 DNA: TGTGCCAGCAGACCAACAGGGGGCACCTACGAGCAGTACTTC. Its protein product is CASRPTGGTYEQYF. V usage is TRBV28 and J usage is TRBJ2-7; TRBD1 matches 9 bases. With V trimmed by 6 bases and J by 2 bases, 5 bases remained unmatched. Germline V gene lookup returns CDR1 MDHEN and CDR2 SYDVKM. The CDR3 contains 14 residues.

The CDR3 spells CASSFRAGGVGETQYF. CDR3 nucleotides: TGTGCCAGCAGCTTCCGAGCGGGAGGGGTGGGAGAGACCCAGTACTTC. The chain carries TRBV7-3 and TRBJ2-5; 10 bases fit TRBD2. This CDR3 spans 16 amino acids. Per the germline V gene, CDR1 is SGHTA and CDR2 is FQGTGA. V was pared by 3 bases and J by 4 bases, with 8 bases of the junction left unmatched.

The gene calls are TRBV5-5 and TRBJ2-2; perhaps TRBD2 as D (6 bases). This CDR3 is 16 amino acids long. The germline V gene has CDR1 SGHKS and CDR2 YYEKEE (reference sequence). V was pared by 1 base and J by 8 bases, with 18 bases between. The chain's CDR3 is CASSLMQTREEGELFF. The CDR3 region has the DNA TGTGCCAGCAGCTTGATGCAAACTAGGGAGGAAGGGGAGCTGTTTTTT.

The chain is built from TRBV7-2 and TRBJ2-5; D gene unclear. This CDR3 comprises 13 residues. Germline-derived CDR1 and CDR2 are SGHTA and FQGNSA. V lost 5 bases and J 4 bases, leaving 11 bases between the germline ends. CDR3 sequence reads: CASSRRVRETQYF. The CDR3 DNA sequence: TGTGCCAGCAGCCGTAGGGTTCGAGAGACCCAGTACTTC.

This clone was seen once. The chain couples TRBV29-1 to TRBJ1-3; D is uncertain. The V gene's germline CDR1 is SQVTM and CDR2 ANQGSEA. CDR3 size: 12 residues. Trimming stripped 5 bases from V and 0 bases from J, with 5 bases between. The CDR3 protein is CSVTSSGNTIYF. CDR3 DNA: TGCAGCGTTACATCCTCTGGAAACACCATATATTTT.

This chain uses TRBV5-8 with TRBJ2-5; unclear D gene. The CDR3 runs 11 residues. Germline V lookup: CDR1 SGHTS, CDR2 YDEGEE. Trimming pared 2 bases from V and 6 bases from J, leaving 5 bases between. The CDR3 DNA sequence: TGTGCCAGCAGCTTTTCACAGACCCAGTACTTC. Residues: CASSFSQTQYF.

The V gene is TRBV28, the J gene TRBJ1-6; D is ambiguous. CDR1 and CDR2 (germline): MDHEN, SYDVKM. V lost 7 bases and J 8 bases, leaving 9 bases between the germline ends. There are 12 residues in the CDR3. The CDR3 protein is CASTAGYSPLHF. DNA of the CDR3: TGTGCCAGCACAGCAGGCTATTCACCCCTCCACTTT.

The gene calls are TRBV11-2 and TRBJ2-1; tentative D call: TRBD2 (6 bases). Trimming shortened V by 5 bases and J by 4 bases, and 15 bases separated the two germline ends. Germline values: CDR1 SGHAT, CDR2 FQNNGV. The CDR3 loop spans 15 amino acids. The CDR3 protein is CASSPWASEYNEQFF. In nucleotides, the CDR3 is TGTGCCAGCAGCCCCTGGGCTAGCGAGTACAATGAGCAGTTCTTC.

The chain links TRBV18 to TRBJ2-3; a weak D match, TRBD2 (5 bases). Germline loops: CDR1 KGHSH, CDR2 LQKENI. V lost 1 base, J lost 1 base, and 9 bases lay in between. The CDR3 spans 15 residues. Written as DNA, the CDR3 is TGTGCCAGCTCACCACTTGACGGGGGCACAGATACGCAGTATTTT. It encodes CASSPLDGGTDTQYF.

The chain joins TRBV7-2 to TRBJ1-1; D call uncertain. The CDR3 contains 15 residues. V was clipped by 4 bases and J by 0 bases, with 12 bases between them. The germline CDR1 and CDR2 sequences are SGHTA and FQGNSA. The CDR3 bases are TGTGCCAGCAGCTGGCGCAGGAACTTGAACACTGAAGCTTTCTTT. Its protein product is CASSWRRNLNTEAFF.

The CDR3 nucleotides are TGTGCCAGCACCCCGAGCGGGATCTCCTACAATGAGCAGTTCTTC. It is translated as CASTPSGISYNEQFF. The chain couples TRBV27 to TRBJ2-1, with 7 bases fitting TRBD2. Germline-derived CDR1 and CDR2 are MNHEY and SMNVEV (reference sequence). This CDR3 comprises 15 residues. The J segment lost 0 bases and the V segment lost 7 bases, leaving 6 bases of the junction unmatched.

V usage is TRBV6-5 and J usage is TRBJ2-7; weak D call: TRBD2 (6 bases). V lost 2 bases and J lost 2, with 10 bases in between. The CDR3 length is 14 residues. In germline, CDR1 is MNHEY, CDR2 SVGAGI. The CDR3 DNA follows: TGTGCCAGCAGTTACGCTGCGGGAACCTACGAGCAGTACTTC. It is translated as CASSYAAGTYEQYF.

The V gene is TRBV28, the J gene TRBJ2-7; 10 nucleotides agree with TRBD2. CDR1 MDHEN and CDR2 SYDVKM come from the germline V gene. CDR3 length: 19 amino acids. The trim removed 2 bases at V and 0 bases at J, leaving 13 bases unmatched. The CDR3 sequence is CASSLPLLNSGRDSYEQYF. The CDR3, as DNA: TGTGCCAGCAGTTTACCTCTCCTGAACAGCGGGAGGGACTCCTACGAGCAGTACTTC.

V is TRBV7-3 and J is TRBJ2-6; D possibly corresponds to TRBD2 (5 bases). Germline CDR1 reads SGHTA; CDR2 reads FQGTGA. The ends were cut back, 0 bases at V and 0 bases at J, with 6 bases in the middle. The CDR3 is made up of 16 amino acids. The CDR3 nucleotides are TGTGCCAGCAGCTTAACCGCGGGCTCTGGGGCCAACGTCCTGACTTTC. Translation gives CASSLTAGSGANVLTF. Filled out from reference TRBV7-3 and TRBJ2-6, the complete variable domain reads GAGVSQTPSNKVTEKGKYVELRCDPISGHTALYWYRQSLGQGPEFLIYFQGTGAADDSGLPNDRFFAVRPEGSVSTLKIQRTERGDSAVYLCASSLTAGSGANVLTFGAGSRLTVL.

The chain carries TRBV6-6 and TRBJ1-5; TRBD1 might be the D (5 bases). Germline V gene data show CDR1 as MNHNY and CDR2 as SVGAGI (reference sequence). V was trimmed by 7 bases and J by 3 bases, leaving 19 bases between them. This CDR3 has 16 residues. The chain's CDR3 is CASNQFQWGNNQPQHF. Written as DNA, the CDR3 is TGTGCCAGCAACCAATTTCAGTGGGGCAACAATCAGCCCCAGCATTTT.

The chain is built from TRBV7-2 and TRBJ2-5; D remains ambiguous. The CDR3 is made up of 13 amino acids. The germline V and J ends were trimmed by 1 base and 1 base, with 4 bases remaining between them. Germline V gene lookup returns CDR1 SGHTA and CDR2 FQGNSA. The CDR3 spells CASSLVSQETQYF. The CDR3 bases are TGTGCCAGCAGCTTAGTCAGCCAAGAGACCCAGTACTTC.

The chain links TRBV5-4 to TRBJ2-3, with a possible D match to TRBD2 (6 bases). V gave up 2 bases and J gave up 0 bases, with 13 bases separating them. The CDR3 is 16 amino acids. CDR1 and CDR2 (germline): SGHNT, YYREEE (reference sequence). The CDR3 loop is CASSLAAGLSTDTQYF. CDR3 DNA sequence: TGTGCCAGCAGCTTAGCGGCGGGGCTTAGCACAGATACGCAGTATTTT.

The chain links TRBV18 to TRBJ2-1, with D possibly matching TRBD2 (7 bases). CDR1 KGHSH and CDR2 LQKENI come from the germline V gene. This CDR3 has 15 amino acids. V was trimmed by 4 bases and J by 3 bases, leaving 13 bases between them. The DNA of the CDR3 is TGTGCCAGCTCACGAGAGGGGGGGTTCTACAATGAGCAGTTCTTC. Translation: CASSREGGFYNEQFF.